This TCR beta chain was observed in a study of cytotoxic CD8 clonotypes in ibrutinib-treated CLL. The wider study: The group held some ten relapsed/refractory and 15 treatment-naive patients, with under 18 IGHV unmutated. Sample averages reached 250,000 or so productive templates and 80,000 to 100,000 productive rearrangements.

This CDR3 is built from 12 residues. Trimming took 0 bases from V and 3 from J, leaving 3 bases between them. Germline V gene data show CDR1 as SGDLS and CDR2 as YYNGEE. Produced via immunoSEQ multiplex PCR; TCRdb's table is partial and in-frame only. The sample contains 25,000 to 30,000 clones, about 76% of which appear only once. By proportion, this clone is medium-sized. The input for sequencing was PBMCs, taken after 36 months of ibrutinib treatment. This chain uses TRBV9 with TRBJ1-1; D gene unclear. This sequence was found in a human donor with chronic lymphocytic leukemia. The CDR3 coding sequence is TGTGCCAGCAGCGTAGGGGACACTGAAGCTTTCTTT. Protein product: CASSVGDTEAFF.